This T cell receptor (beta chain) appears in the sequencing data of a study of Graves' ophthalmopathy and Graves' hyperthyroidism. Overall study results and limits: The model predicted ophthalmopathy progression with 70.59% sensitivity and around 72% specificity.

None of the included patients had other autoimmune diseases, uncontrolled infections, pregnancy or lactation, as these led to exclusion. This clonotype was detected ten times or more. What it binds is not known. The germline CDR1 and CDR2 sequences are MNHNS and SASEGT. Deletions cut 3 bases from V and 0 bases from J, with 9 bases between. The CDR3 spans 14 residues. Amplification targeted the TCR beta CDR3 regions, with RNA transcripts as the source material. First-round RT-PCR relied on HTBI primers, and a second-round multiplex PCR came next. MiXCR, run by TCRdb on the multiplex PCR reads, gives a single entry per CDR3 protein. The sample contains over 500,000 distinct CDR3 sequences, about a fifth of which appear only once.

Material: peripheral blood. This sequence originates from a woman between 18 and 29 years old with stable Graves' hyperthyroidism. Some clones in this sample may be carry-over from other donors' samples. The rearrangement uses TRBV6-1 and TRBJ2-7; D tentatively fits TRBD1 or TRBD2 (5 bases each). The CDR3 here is CASSERGSSYEQYF. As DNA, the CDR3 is TGTGCCAGCAGTGAGAGGGGCAGCTCCTACGAGCAGTACTTC.